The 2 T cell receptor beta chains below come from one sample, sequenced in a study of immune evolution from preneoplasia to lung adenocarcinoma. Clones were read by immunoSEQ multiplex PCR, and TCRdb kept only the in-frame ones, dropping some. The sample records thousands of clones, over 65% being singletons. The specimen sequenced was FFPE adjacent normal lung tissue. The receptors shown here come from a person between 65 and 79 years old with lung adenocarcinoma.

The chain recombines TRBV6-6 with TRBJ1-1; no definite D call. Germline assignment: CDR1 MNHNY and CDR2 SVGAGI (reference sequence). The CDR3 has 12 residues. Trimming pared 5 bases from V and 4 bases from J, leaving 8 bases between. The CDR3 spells CASSQPGTEAFF. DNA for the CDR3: TGTGCCAGCAGTCAGCCGGGCACTGAAGCTTTCTTT.

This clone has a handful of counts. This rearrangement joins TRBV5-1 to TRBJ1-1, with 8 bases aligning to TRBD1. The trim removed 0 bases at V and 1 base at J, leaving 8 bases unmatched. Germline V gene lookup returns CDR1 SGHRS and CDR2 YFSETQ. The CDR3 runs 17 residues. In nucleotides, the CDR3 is TGCGCCAGCAGCTTGGACAGGGGGAATGGGAGGAACACTGAAGCTTTCTTT. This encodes CASSLDRGNGRNTEAFF.